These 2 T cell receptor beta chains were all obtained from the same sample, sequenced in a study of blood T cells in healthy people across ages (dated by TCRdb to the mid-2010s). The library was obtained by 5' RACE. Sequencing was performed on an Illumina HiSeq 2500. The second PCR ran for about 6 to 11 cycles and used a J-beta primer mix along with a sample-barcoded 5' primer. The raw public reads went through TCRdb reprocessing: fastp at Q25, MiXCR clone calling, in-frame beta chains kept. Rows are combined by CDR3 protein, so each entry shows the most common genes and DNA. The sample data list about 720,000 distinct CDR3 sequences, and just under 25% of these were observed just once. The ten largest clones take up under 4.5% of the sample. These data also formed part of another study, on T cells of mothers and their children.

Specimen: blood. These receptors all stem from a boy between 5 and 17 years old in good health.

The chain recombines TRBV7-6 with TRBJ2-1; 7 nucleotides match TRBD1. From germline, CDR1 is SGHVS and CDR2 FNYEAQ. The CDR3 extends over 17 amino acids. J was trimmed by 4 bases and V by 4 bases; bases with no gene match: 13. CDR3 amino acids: CASSSLSRGLGYNEQFF. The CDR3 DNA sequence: TGTGCCAGCAGCTCCCTTTCGAGGGGGCTGGGGTACAATGAGCAGTTCTTC. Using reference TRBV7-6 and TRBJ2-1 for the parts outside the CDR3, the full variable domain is GAGVSQSPRYKVTKRGQDVALRCDPISGHVSLYWYRQALGQGPEFLTYFNYEAQQDKSGLPNDRFSAERPEGSISTLTIQRTEQRDSAMYRCASSSLSRGLGYNEQFFGPGTRLTVL.

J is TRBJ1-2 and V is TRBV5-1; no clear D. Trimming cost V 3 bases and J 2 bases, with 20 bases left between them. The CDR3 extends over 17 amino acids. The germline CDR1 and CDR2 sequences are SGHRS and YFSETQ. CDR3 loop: CASSYIQAEGRNYGYTF. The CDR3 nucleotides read TGCGCCAGCAGCTACATCCAGGCGGAGGGCAGGAACTATGGCTACACCTTC.